The 31 T cell receptor beta chains reported below all come from one sample, sequenced in a study of blood T cell repertoires in COVID-19. Measured with immunoSEQ multiplex PCR; TCRdb has only the in-frame clones, and not every one. This repertoire shows 200,000 or so clones, less than 90% found once; its top ten account for 2.2%. Sequenced input: peripheral blood. The source of these receptors is a woman in her forties or fifties with acute or convalescent COVID-19.

Note on this clone: An end of the junction does not agree with germline; a read error may underlie this. The chain combines TRBV12-3 or TRBV12-4 with TRBJ1-1, with 7 bases matching TRBD1. The CDR3 runs 11 residues. The CDR3: CASSLNDRETF. As DNA, the CDR3 is TGTGCCAGCAGTTTAAACGACAGGGAAACCTTT.

This chain joins TRBV15 and TRBJ2-2; 7 bases are shared with TRBD2. Looked up from germline, CDR1 is LNHNV and CDR2 is YYDKDF (reference sequence). V was pared by 3 bases and J by 2 bases, with 3 bases of the junction left unmatched. CDR3 length: 15 residues. DNA for the CDR3: TGTGCCACCAGCAGCCGGGACTATAACACCGGGGAGCTGTTTTTT. This translates into CATSSRDYNTGELFF.

This chain uses TRBV20-1 with TRBJ2-1; 7 bases are a match to TRBD2. Losses at the gene ends were 3 bases for V and 3 bases for J; bases not matched to a gene: 5. The CDR3 covers 14 residues. Germline V gives CDR1 DFQATT, CDR2 SNEGSKA (reference sequence). CDR3 nucleotides: TGCAGTGCTAGTCAGGGAGGGATCTACAATGAGCAGTTCTTC. Its translation is CSASQGGIYNEQFF.

Comments on this clone: The same CDR3 also results from other DNA sequences found in this sample. The chain couples TRBV20-1 to TRBJ1-1, with D possibly being TRBD1 (6 bases). The V end lost 3 bases, the J end lost 4 bases, and 6 bases lay between the germline ends. CDR1 and CDR2 from the germline V gene are DFQATT and SNEGSKA (reference sequence). There are 11 residues in the CDR3. CDR3 protein: CSASRGTEAFF. As DNA, the CDR3 is TGCAGTGCTAGCAGGGGCACTGAAGCTTTCTTT.

The chain employs TRBV19 and TRBJ1-4; no reliable D call. The length of the CDR3 is 15 residues. Germline V CDR1 and CDR2: LNHDA, SQIVND (reference sequence). With 5 bases removed from V and 3 bases from J, the gap between germline ends came to 13 bases. The CDR3 loop is CASSPWERANEKLFF. DNA for the CDR3: TGTGCCAGTAGTCCCTGGGAGCGAGCTAATGAAAAACTGTTTTTT.

The CDR3 here is CASSLPGLAYNEQFF. Here the CDR3 DNA reads TGCGCCAGCAGCCTTCCGGGACTAGCCTACAATGAGCAGTTCTTC. This chain uses TRBV5-1 with TRBJ2-1; 8 bases are a match to TRBD2. Germline V gene sequence: CDR1 SGHRS, CDR2 YFSETQ. The CDR3 has 15 amino acids. The ends lost 4 bases at V and 2 bases at J; junction bases unmatched: 5.

In nucleotides, the CDR3 is TGTGCCTGGAGTGTACGTGCCCCCGAGATGTCGGGTTCACCCCTCCACTTT. It encodes CAWSVRAPEMSGSPLHF. This sequence joins TRBV30 and TRBJ1-6; D ambiguous. The CDR3 has 17 residues. From germline, CDR1 is GTSNPN and CDR2 SVGIG (reference sequence). V gave up 0 bases and J gave up 9 bases, with 21 bases separating them. The whole variable domain, remainder taken from reference TRBV30 and TRBJ1-6, is SQTIHQWPATLVQPVGSPLSLECTVEGTSNPNLYWYRQAAGRGLQLLFYSVGIGQISSEVPQNLSASRPQDRQFILSSKKLLLSDSGFYLCAWSVRAPEMSGSPLHFGNGTRLTVT.

This CDR3 reads CASSADRGGTEAFF. The CDR3 DNA follows: TGCGCCAGCAGCGCGGACAGGGGAGGCACTGAAGCTTTCTTT. The chain has TRBV5-1 and TRBJ1-1, with 9 bases that match TRBD1. This CDR3 region has 14 residues. V lost 4 bases and J lost 4; bases outside the gene matches: 5. Per the germline V gene, CDR1 is SGHRS and CDR2 is YFSETQ.

The rearrangement links TRBV12-3 or TRBV12-4 to TRBJ2-7; no clear D. This CDR3 spans 12 amino acids. Trimming took 5 bases from V and 3 from J, leaving 8 bases between them. The CDR3 DNA is TGTGCCAGCAGTCACTCTAACTACGAGCAGTACTTC. This sequence encodes CASSHSNYEQYF.

The chain has TRBV24-1 and TRBJ2-1, with 7 bases matching TRBD1. The CDR3 consists of 16 residues. CDR1 and CDR2 (germline): KGHDR, SFDVKD. V lost 1 base and J lost 7; bases outside the gene matches: 9. CDR3 in amino acids: CATSDFVRGSRNEQFF. CDR3 sequence (DNA): TGTGCCACCAGTGATTTTGTCAGGGGGAGTAGGAATGAGCAGTTCTTC.

V gene TRBV6-2 or TRBV6-3 combines with J gene TRBJ2-3; weak D call: TRBD2 (5 bases). The CDR3 totals 15 residues. Trimming left V 5 bases short and J 1 base short, with 13 bases between. CDR1 and CDR2 (germline): MNHEY, SVGEGT. CDR3 loop: CASSPRGLGTDTQYF. In DNA, the CDR3 is TGTGCCAGCAGTCCAAGAGGGTTGGGCACAGATACGCAGTATTTT.

The chain has TRBV5-1 and TRBJ2-1; 7 nucleotides line up with TRBD1. The CDR3 consists of 14 residues. Germline CDR1 SGHRS, CDR2 YFSETQ. The trim removed 5 bases at V and 6 bases at J, leaving 8 bases unmatched. The CDR3 DNA reads as TGCGCCAGCAGTACCGACAGGGTGGGCAATGAGCAGTTCTTC. Translation gives CASSTDRVGNEQFF.

This chain joins TRBV12-3 or TRBV12-4 and TRBJ1-2; D perhaps matches TRBD1 (6 bases). The CDR3 is 11 residues long. V lost 10 bases to trimming and J lost 7 bases, with 13 bases between them. The CDR3 sequence is CATDTGLGYTF. The CDR3 DNA reads as TGTGCCACCGATACAGGGCTTGGCTACACCTTC.

The CDR3 sequence is CASSIVRTGGGEQYF. In nucleotides, the CDR3 is TGTGCCAGTAGTATAGTCCGGACAGGGGGCGGCGAGCAGTACTTC. V gene TRBV19 combines with J gene TRBJ2-7; TRBD1 matches 11 bases. CDR3 length equals 15 residues. The ends lost 1 base at V and 6 bases at J; junction bases unmatched: 5. The V gene's germline CDR1 is LNHDA and CDR2 SQIVND (reference sequence).

The V gene is TRBV7-2, the J gene TRBJ2-7, with 7 nucleotides matching TRBD2. The junction had 8 bases not matched to a gene; V was cut back by 6 bases and J by 3 bases. The CDR3 totals 14 residues. The germline V gene encodes CDR1 SGHTA and CDR2 FQGNSA. The CDR3 reads CASSPDPSGYEQYF. CDR3 DNA: TGTGCCAGCAGTCCAGACCCTAGCGGCTACGAGCAGTACTTC.

The chain has TRBV25-1 and TRBJ1-2, with D uncertain. The CDR3 length is 12 residues. CDR1 and CDR2 (germline): MGHDK, SYGVNS. The V end was cut by 5 bases, the J end by 7 bases, with 11 bases between. Written as DNA, the CDR3 is TGTGCCAGCAGTCTAAGCGGTGGTGGCTACACCTTC. The encoded protein is CASSLSGGGYTF.

This chain links TRBV5-1 with TRBJ2-3, with 10 bases aligning to TRBD2. This CDR3 has 15 amino acids. Germline lookup yields CDR1 SGHRS and CDR2 YFSETQ. V was pared by 0 bases and J by 8 bases, with 6 bases of the junction left unmatched. The CDR3 nucleotides are TGCGCCAGCAGCTTGGCGTCTAGCGGGGGAGGTACGCAGTATTTT. This gives the protein CASSLASSGGGTQYF. Looking up the rest from reference TRBV5-1 and TRBJ2-3 gives the full variable domain: KAGVTQTPRYLIKTRGQQVTLSCSPISGHRSVSWYQQTPGQGLQFLFEYFSETQRNKGNFPGRFSGRQFSNSRSEMNVSTLELGDSALYLCASSLASSGGGTQYFGPGTRLTVL.

This clone occurred once. The CDR3 coding sequence is TGTGCCAGCACTACGGGGGGCTGGGAGACCCAGTACTTC. Translation: CASTTGGWETQYF. The chain couples TRBV12-3 or TRBV12-4 to TRBJ2-5; tentatively, D is TRBD2 (7 bases). V gave up 7 bases and J gave up 5 bases, with 14 bases separating them. This CDR3 is built from 13 residues.

The chain recombines TRBV10-3 with TRBJ2-3, with a weak D call TRBD2 (5 bases). This CDR3 contains 14 residues. Germline loops: CDR1 ENHRY, CDR2 SYGVKD. V was trimmed by 6 bases and J by 5 bases, leaving 15 bases between them. CDR3 sequence (DNA): TGTGCCATCAGGGACTCCTTAATGGAAGATACGCAGTATTTT. Translating it yields CAIRDSLMEDTQYF.

The V gene is TRBV4-3, the J gene TRBJ2-3, with TRBD1 matching 8 bases. This CDR3 has 18 amino acids. Per germline, CDR1 LGHNA and CDR2 YSLEER. Losses at the gene ends were 4 bases for V and 4 bases for J; bases not matched to a gene: 16. CDR3 in amino acids: CASSLLLEAGGVPDTQYF. DNA of the CDR3: TGCGCCAGCAGCCTCTTGCTGGAGGCAGGGGGCGTCCCAGATACGCAGTATTTT.

The chain links TRBV5-5 to TRBJ1-1; TRBD1 matches 9 bases. With V trimmed by 4 bases and J by 5 bases, 12 bases remained unmatched. Germline V gives CDR1 SGHKS, CDR2 YYEKEE (reference sequence). The CDR3 has 16 residues. For the CDR3, the DNA is TGTGCCAGCAGCCCCCAAATACAGGGGGCGCTGACTGAAGCTTTCTTT. Its translation is CASSPQIQGALTEAFF.

This clone was detected a few times. The J gene is TRBJ1-1, the V gene TRBV13, with 9 positions matching TRBD1. The CDR3 extends over 13 amino acids. Trimming removed 5 bases from V and 11 bases from J; junction bases left unmatched: 9. Germline V gene lookup returns CDR1 PRHDT and CDR2 FYEKMQ (reference sequence). The CDR3 protein is CASSIHRGLDAFF. The CDR3 coding sequence is TGTGCCAGCAGCATACACAGGGGGCTGGACGCTTTCTTT.

Many counts were recorded for this clone. V is TRBV19 and J is TRBJ2-7; 8 nucleotides line up with TRBD2. The CDR3 sequence is 14 residues long. Germline values: CDR1 LNHDA, CDR2 SQIVND (reference sequence). V dropped 10 bases and J dropped 6; count of bases not matched to a gene: 14. The CDR3 region has the DNA TGTGCCATCCGACCTGTAGGACTAGCTTTCGAGCAGTACTTC. As protein: CAIRPVGLAFEQYF.

This sequence joins TRBV3-1 (or the pseudogene TRBV3-2) and TRBJ1-4; D ambiguous. Germline values: CDR1 LGHDT, CDR2 YNNKEL (reference sequence). This CDR3 region has 14 residues. Trimming took 4 bases from V and 1 from J, leaving 7 bases between them. The CDR3 region has the DNA TGTGCCAGCAGCCCCAGACTAACTAATGAAAAACTGTTTTTT. This gives the protein CASSPRLTNEKLFF.

The V call is TRBV13, the J call TRBJ2-7; 10 nucleotides align to TRBD2. V gave up 4 bases and J gave up 2 bases; unmatched junction bases: 8. Germline-derived CDR1 and CDR2 are PRHDT and FYEKMQ (reference sequence). The CDR3 extends over 16 amino acids. The CDR3 loop reads CASSSRLAGAPYEQYF. Written as DNA, the CDR3 is TGTGCCAGCAGCTCCAGGCTAGCGGGAGCCCCCTACGAGCAGTACTTC.

J is TRBJ2-5 and V is TRBV7-2, with 9 bases that match TRBD2. The CDR3 sequence is 15 residues long. Germline V gene data show CDR1 as SGHTA and CDR2 as FQGNSA. V trimming: 7 bases; J trimming: 4 bases; junction bases outside the gene matches: 10. The CDR3 sequence is CASMSGGGAPETQYF. The DNA of the CDR3 is TGTGCCAGCATGTCGGGCGGGGGGGCCCCAGAGACCCAGTACTTC.

The V gene is TRBV14, the J gene TRBJ1-1; a possible D gene is TRBD1 (6 bases). This CDR3 spans 15 amino acids. CDR1 is SGHDN, CDR2 FVKESK, per germline. V was pared by 1 base and J by 0 bases, with 9 bases between. CDR3 region: CASSQAGALNTEAFF. The DNA of the CDR3 is TGTGCCAGCAGCCAAGCAGGGGCTTTGAACACTGAAGCTTTCTTT.

This chain connects TRBV5-1 to TRBJ1-1, with D hard to call. This CDR3 has 12 residues. V gave up 4 bases and J gave up 11 bases, with 15 bases separating them. Germline CDR1 and CDR2: SGHRS and YFSETQ. The CDR3 nucleotides read TGCGCCAGCAGCACACGGGTTGGGGAGGCTTTCTTT. Amino acid sequence: CASSTRVGEAFF.

This chain connects TRBV29-1 to TRBJ1-5; D might be TRBD1 (5 bases). Germline CDR1 and CDR2: SQVTM and ANQGSEA. V lost 6 bases and J lost 0, with 9 bases in between. This CDR3 is 13 amino acids long. Written as DNA, the CDR3 is TGCAGCGTCAGGGAATATAGCAATCAGCCCCAGCATTTT. This translates into CSVREYSNQPQHF.

V and J are TRBV7-7 and TRBJ2-2; D possibly corresponds to TRBD1 (5 bases). The CDR3 extends over 16 amino acids. From germline, CDR1 is SSHAT and CDR2 FNYEAQ (reference sequence). Trimming cost V 3 bases and J 4 bases, with 15 bases left between them. For the CDR3, the DNA is TGTGCCAGCAGCTTGGGCGCAGGGTGGAGCACCGGGGAGCTGTTTTTT. Its translation is CASSLGAGWSTGELFF.

This clone was picked up one time. The chain links TRBV20-1 to TRBJ1-2; 8 nucleotides align to TRBD1. CDR3 length: 11 residues. The trim removed 6 bases at V and 9 bases at J, leaving 6 bases unmatched. CDR1 and CDR2 (germline): DFQATT, SNEGSKA (reference sequence). The CDR3 is CSAEDRGSYTF. CDR3 sequence (DNA): TGCAGTGCGGAAGACAGGGGTAGCTACACCTTC.